A selection of T cell receptor beta chains follows, all from one sample in a study of blood T cell repertoires in COVID-19. TCRdb's table, derived via immunoSEQ multiplex PCR, lists solely in-frame clones and lacks some. The sample carries 150,000 to 200,000 clones, approximately 81% recorded once. Sequencing used peripheral blood. These TCRs come from a human donor with acute or convalescent COVID-19. The donor label of this sample is uncertain. Both conserved end residues are part of each CDR3.

length: 13; V: TRBV12-3/TRBV12-4; J: TRBJ2-5; CDR3: CASSLTQGETQYF
length: 15; V: TRBV2; J: TRBJ2-2; CDR3: CASRFTGVVAGELFF
length: 16; V: TRBV19; J: TRBJ1-5; CDR3: CASSIDRLSADQPQHF
length: 16; V: TRBV18; J: TRBJ1-2; CDR3: CASSQTGQGGNYGYTF
length: 13; V: TRBV12-5; J: TRBJ1-5; CDR3: CASGPGDNQPQHF
length: 15; V: TRBV18; J: TRBJ2-7; CDR3: CASSLRDSSIYEQYF
length: 18; V: TRBV4-1; J: TRBJ2-5; CDR3: CASSQEGLRGRQQETQYF
length: 14; V: TRBV6-5; J: TRBJ1-6; CDR3: CASTTRGYNSPLHF
length: 16; V: TRBV7-9; J: TRBJ1-6; CDR3: CASSSKPGQLASPLHF
length: 13; V: TRBV3-1/TRBV3-2; J: TRBJ1-5; CDR3: CASSQTGFQPQHF
length: 17; V: TRBV21-1; J: TRBJ1-2; CDR3: CASSELATTELSYGYTF
length: 16; V: TRBV11-2; J: TRBJ2-3; CDR3: CASSLARGRRTDTQYF
length: 15; V: TRBV28; J: TRBJ1-4; CDR3: CASSHRTTTNEKLFF
length: 15; V: TRBV18; J: TRBJ1-1; CDR3: CASSRSDRGNTEAFF
length: 14; V: TRBV5-5; J: TRBJ2-7; CDR3: CASSLAGGPYEQYF
length: 14; V: TRBV24-1; J: TRBJ2-5; CDR3: CATSDSGREETQYF
length: 17; V: TRBV4-1; J: TRBJ2-5; CDR3: CASSQDLWRGGGETQYF
length: 13; V: TRBV7-9; J: TRBJ2-1; CDR3: CASILTLGTGLFF
length: 15; V: TRBV4-2; J: TRBJ2-1; CDR3: CASSQGLAGVNEQFF
length: 16; V: TRBV7-6; J: TRBJ2-3; CDR3: CASSELAGAPRDTQYF
length: 15; V: TRBV30; J: TRBJ1-3; CDR3: CAWIRDSFSGNTIYF
length: 12; V: TRBV6-5; J: TRBJ1-1; CDR3: CASRRGGTEAFF
length: 14; V: TRBV19; J: TRBJ1-3; CDR3: CASRPVTAGNTIYF
length: 13; V: TRBV27; J: TRBJ2-7; CDR3: CASMAGQVAEQYF
length: 12; V: TRBV29-1; J: TRBJ2-5; CDR3: CSAGTLQETQYF
length: 18; V: TRBV4-2; J: TRBJ2-1; CDR3: CASSQTGLAGGRNNEQFF
length: 17; V: TRBV9; J: TRBJ1-1; CDR3: CASSVEDNRGGNTEAFF
length: 13; V: TRBV5-1; J: TRBJ1-1; CDR3: CASSLGLVTEAFF
length: 15; V: TRBV27; J: TRBJ2-1; CDR3: CASSLWGVGMNEQFF
length: 16; V: TRBV3-1/TRBV3-2; J: TRBJ1-6; CDR3: CASSHTGQGGNSPLHF